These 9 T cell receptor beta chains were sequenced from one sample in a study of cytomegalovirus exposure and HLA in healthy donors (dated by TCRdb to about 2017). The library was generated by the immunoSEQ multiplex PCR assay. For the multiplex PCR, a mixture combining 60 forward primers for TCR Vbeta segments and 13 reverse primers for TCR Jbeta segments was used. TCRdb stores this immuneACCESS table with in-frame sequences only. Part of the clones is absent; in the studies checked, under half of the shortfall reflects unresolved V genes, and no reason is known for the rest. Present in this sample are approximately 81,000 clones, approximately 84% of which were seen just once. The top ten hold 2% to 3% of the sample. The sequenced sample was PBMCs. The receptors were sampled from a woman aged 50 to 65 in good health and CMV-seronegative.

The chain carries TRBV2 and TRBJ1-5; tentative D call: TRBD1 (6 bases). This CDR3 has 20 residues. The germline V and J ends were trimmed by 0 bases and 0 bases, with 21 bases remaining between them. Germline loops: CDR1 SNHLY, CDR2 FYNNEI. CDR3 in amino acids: CASSEALQGQNRYSNQPQHF. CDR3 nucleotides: TGTGCCAGCAGTGAAGCGCTTCAAGGACAGAACCGCTATAGCAATCAGCCCCAGCATTTT.

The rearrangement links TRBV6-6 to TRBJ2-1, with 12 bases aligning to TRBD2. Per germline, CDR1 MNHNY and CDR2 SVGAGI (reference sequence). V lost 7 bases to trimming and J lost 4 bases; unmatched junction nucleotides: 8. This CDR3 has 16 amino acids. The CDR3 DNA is TGTGCCAGCACCCCCGGACTAGCGGGAAGTTACAATGAGCAGTTCTTC. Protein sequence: CASTPGLAGSYNEQFF.

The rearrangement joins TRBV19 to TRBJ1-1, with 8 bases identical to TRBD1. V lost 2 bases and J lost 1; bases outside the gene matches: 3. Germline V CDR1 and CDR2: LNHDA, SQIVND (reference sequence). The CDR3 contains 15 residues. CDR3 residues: CASSISDRANTEAFF. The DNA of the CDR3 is TGTGCCAGTAGTATATCGGACAGGGCGAACACTGAAGCTTTCTTT.

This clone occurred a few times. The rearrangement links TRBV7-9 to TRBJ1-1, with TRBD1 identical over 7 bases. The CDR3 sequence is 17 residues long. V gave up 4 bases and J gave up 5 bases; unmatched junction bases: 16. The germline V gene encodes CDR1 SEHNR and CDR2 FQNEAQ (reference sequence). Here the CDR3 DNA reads TGTGCCAGCAGCTCGTCGTCTCGAGGGGGCGAGGGAACTGAAGCTTTCTTT. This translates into CASSSSSRGGEGTEAFF.

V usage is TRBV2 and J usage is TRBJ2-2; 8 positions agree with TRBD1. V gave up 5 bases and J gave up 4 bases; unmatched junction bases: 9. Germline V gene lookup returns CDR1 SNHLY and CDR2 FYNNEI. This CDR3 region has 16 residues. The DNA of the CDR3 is TGTGCCAGCAGTCCACCCGGACAGGGTAGCACCGGGGAGCTGTTTTTT. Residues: CASSPPGQGSTGELFF.

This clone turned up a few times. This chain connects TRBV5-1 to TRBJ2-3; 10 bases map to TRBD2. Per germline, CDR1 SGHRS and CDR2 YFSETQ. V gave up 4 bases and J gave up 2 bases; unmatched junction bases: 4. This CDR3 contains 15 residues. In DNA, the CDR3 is TGCGCCAGCAGCCTTAGCGGGGGGTACACAGATACGCAGTATTTT. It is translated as CASSLSGGYTDTQYF.

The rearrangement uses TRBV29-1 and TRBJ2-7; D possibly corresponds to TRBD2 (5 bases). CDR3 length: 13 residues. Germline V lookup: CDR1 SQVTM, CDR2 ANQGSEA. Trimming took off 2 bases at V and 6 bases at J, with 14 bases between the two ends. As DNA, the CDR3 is TGCAGCGTTGAATGGGTAGGAGGCGGCGAGCAGTACTTC. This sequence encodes CSVEWVGGGEQYF.

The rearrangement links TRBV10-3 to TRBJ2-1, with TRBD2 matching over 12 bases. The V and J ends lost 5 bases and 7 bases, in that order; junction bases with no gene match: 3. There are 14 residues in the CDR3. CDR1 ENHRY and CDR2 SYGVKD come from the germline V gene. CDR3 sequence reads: CAISSGTSGNEQFF. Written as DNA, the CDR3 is TGTGCCATCAGTTCCGGGACTAGCGGGAATGAGCAGTTCTTC.

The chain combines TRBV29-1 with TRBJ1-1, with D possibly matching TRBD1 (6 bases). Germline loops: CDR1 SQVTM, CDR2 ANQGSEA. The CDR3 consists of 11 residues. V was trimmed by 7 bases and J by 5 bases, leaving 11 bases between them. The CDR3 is CSADGQTEAFF. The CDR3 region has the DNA TGCAGCGCCGACGGACAGACTGAAGCTTTCTTT.